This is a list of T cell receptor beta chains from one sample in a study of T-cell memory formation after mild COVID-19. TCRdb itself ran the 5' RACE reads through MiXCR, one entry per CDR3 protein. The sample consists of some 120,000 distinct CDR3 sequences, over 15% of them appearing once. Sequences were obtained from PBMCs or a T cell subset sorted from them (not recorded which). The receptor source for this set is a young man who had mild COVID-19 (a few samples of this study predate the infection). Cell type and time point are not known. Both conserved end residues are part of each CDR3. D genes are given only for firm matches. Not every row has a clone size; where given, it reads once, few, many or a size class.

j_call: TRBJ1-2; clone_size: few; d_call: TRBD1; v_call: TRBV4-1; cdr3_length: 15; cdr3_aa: CASSQGGGSGQGRTF; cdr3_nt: TGCGCCAGCAGCCAAGGAGGGGGATCCGGACAGGGGCGGACCTTC
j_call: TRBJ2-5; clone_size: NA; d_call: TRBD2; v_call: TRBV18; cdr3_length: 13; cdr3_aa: CASSPGAGETQYF; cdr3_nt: TGTGCCAGCTCACCCGGAGCGGGGGAGACCCAGTACTTC
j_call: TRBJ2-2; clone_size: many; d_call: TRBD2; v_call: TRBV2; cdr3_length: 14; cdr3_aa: CASSGLANTGELFF; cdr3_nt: TGTGCCAGTTCGGGACTAGCGAACACCGGGGAGCTGTTTTTT
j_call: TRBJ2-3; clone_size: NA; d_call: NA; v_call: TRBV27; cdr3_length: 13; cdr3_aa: CASTRGAYDTQYF; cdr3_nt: TGTGCCAGCACTAGGGGGGCGTACGATACGCAGTATTTT
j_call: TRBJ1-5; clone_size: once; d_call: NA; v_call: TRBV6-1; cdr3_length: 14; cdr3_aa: CASRKNGSNQPQHF; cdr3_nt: TGTGCCAGCCGCAAGAACGGGAGCAATCAGCCCCAGCATTTT
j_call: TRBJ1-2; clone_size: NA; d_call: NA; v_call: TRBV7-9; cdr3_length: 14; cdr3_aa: CASSLTTGSYGYTF; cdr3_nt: TGTGCCAGCAGCTTAACTACGGGTTCCTATGGCTACACCTTC
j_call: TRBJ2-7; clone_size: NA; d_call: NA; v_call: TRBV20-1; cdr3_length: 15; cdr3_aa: CSARDRGQGTYEQYF; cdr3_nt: TGCAGTGCTAGAGATCGGGGGCAGGGGACGTATGAGCAGTACTTC
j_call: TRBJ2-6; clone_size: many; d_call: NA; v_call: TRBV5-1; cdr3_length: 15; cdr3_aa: CASSLVFSGANVLTF; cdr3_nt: TGCGCCAGCAGCTTGGTTTTCTCTGGGGCCAACGTCCTGACTTTC
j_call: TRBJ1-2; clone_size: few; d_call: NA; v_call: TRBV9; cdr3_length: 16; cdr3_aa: CASSQRTEGWNNGYTF; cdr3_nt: TGTGCCAGCAGCCAAAGGACAGAGGGGTGGAATAATGGCTACACCTTC
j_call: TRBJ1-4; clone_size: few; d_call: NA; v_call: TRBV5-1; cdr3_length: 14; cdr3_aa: CASRTGTTNEKLFF; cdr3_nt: TGCGCCAGCCGTACCGGGACAACTAATGAAAAACTGTTTTTT
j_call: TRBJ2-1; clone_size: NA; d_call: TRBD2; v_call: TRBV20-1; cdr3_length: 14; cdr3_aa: CSAETSGGRSEQFF; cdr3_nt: TGCAGTGCGGAAACTAGCGGGGGTAGGAGTGAGCAGTTCTTC
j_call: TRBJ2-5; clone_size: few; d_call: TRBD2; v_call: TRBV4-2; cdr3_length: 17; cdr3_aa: CASSQVVGGGGSETQYF; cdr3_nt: TGTGCCAGCAGCCAAGTCGTCGGCGGGGGGGGATCAGAGACCCAGTACTTC
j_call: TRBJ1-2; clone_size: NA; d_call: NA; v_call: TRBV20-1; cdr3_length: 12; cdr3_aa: CSASTNNYGYTF; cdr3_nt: TGCAGTGCCTCGACAAATAACTATGGCTACACCTTC
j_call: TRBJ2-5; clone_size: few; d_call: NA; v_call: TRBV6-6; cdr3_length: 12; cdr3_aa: CASSYSGHPSYF; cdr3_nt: TGTGCCAGCAGTTACTCAGGACACCCATCCTACTTC
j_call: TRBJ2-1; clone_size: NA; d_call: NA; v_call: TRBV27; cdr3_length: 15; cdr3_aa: CASSTSGHRYYEQFF; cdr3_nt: TGTGCCAGCTCTACCTCTGGACACCGCTACTATGAGCAGTTCTTC
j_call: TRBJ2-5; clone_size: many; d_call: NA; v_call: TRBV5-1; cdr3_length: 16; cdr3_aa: CASSVGPMGGQETQYF; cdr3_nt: TGCGCCAGCAGCGTGGGACCGATGGGGGGACAAGAGACCCAGTACTTC
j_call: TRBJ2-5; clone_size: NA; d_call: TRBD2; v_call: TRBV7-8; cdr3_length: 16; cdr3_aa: CASSLRPSGEQETQYF; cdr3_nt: TGTGCCAGCAGCTTAAGGCCTAGCGGGGAACAAGAGACCCAGTACTTC
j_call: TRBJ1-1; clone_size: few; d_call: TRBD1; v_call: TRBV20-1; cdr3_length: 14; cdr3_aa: CSASQGGQETEAFF; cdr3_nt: TGCAGTGCTAGTCAGGGGGGGCAGGAGACTGAAGCTTTCTTT
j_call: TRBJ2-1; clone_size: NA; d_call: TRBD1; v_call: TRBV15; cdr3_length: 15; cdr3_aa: CATSGPGQGNNEQFF; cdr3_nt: TGTGCCACCAGCGGACCGGGACAGGGTAACAATGAGCAGTTCTTC
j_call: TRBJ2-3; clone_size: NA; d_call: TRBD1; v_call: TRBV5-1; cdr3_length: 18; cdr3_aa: CASSLGLSGQGTTDTQYF; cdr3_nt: TGCGCCAGCAGCTTGGGGCTCTCGGGACAGGGGACCACAGATACGCAGTATTTT
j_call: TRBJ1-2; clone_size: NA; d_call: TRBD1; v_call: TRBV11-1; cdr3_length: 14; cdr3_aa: CASSLNRDRDGYTF; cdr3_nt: TGTGCCAGCAGCTTGAACCGGGACAGGGACGGCTACACCTTC
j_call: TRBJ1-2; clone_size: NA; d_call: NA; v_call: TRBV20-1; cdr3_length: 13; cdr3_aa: CSARADVHYGYTF; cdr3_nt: TGCAGTGCTAGAGCCGACGTCCACTATGGCTACACCTTC
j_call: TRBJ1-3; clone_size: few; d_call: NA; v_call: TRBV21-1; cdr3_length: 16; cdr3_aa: CASSTSQQGQGDTIYF; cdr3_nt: TGTGCCAGCAGCACCTCGCAACAGGGCCAGGGGGACACCATATATTTT
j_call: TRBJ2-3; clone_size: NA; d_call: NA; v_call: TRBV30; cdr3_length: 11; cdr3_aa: CAWRDSDTQYF; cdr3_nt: TGTGCCTGGAGGGATAGCGATACGCAGTATTTT
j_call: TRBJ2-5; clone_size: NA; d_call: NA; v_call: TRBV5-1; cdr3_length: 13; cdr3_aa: CASSLNTQETQYF; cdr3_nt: TGCGCCAGCAGCTTAAACACCCAAGAGACCCAGTACTTC
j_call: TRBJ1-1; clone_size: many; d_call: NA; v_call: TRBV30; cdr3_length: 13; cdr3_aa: CAWSLEGVSEAFF; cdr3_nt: TGTGCCTGGAGTTTGGAGGGGGTGAGTGAAGCTTTCTTT
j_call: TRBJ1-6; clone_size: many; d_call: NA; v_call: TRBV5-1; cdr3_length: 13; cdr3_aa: CASSLKGDSPLHF; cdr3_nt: TGCGCCAGCAGCTTGAAGGGGGATTCACCCCTCCACTTT
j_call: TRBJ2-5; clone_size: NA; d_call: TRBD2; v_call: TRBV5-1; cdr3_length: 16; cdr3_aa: CASSLILAGIQETQYF; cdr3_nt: TGCGCCAGCAGCTTGATACTAGCGGGGATCCAAGAGACCCAGTACTTC
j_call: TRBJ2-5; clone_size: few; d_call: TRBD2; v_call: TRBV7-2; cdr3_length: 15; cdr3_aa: CASSLGPTSGETQYF; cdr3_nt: TGTGCCAGCAGCTTAGGCCCGACTAGCGGAGAGACCCAGTACTTC
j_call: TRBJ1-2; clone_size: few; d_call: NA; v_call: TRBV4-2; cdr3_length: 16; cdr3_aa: CASSQKTGFVNYGYTF; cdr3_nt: TGTGCCAGCAGCCAGAAGACAGGTTTCGTCAACTATGGCTACACCTTC
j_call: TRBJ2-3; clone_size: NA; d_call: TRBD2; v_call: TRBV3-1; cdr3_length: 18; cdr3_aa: CASSQASGGAKSTDTQYF; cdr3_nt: TGTGCCAGCAGCCAAGCTAGCGGGGGGGCAAAGAGCACAGATACGCAGTATTTT
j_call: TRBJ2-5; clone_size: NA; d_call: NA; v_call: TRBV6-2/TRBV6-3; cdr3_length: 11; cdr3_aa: CASSSGITQYF; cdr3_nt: TGTGCCAGCAGTAGCGGAATCACCCAGTACTTC
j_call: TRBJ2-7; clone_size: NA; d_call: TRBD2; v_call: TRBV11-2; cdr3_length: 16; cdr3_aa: CASTGYGRGISYEQYF; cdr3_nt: TGTGCCAGCACCGGATATGGGCGGGGGATCTCCTACGAGCAGTACTTC
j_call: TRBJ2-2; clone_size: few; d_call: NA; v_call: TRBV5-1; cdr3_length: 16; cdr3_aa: CASSPEWGGHTGELFF; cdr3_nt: TGCGCCAGCAGCCCCGAATGGGGGGGCCACACCGGGGAGCTGTTTTTT
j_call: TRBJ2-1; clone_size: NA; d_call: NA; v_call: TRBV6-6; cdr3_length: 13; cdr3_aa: CASSSSGRQGQFF; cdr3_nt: TGTGCCAGCAGTTCATCCGGGCGGCAAGGGCAGTTCTTC
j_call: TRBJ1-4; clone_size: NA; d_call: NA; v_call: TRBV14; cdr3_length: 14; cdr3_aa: CASSQDTSREKLFF; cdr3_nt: TGTGCCAGCAGCCAGGACACATCGCGTGAAAAACTGTTTTTT
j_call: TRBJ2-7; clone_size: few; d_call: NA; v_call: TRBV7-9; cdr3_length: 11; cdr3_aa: CASSLAHEQYF; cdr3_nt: TGTGCCAGCAGCTTAGCCCACGAGCAGTACTTC
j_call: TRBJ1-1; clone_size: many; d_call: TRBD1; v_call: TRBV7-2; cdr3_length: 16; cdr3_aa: CASSSGQGAGGTEAFF; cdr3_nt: TGTGCCAGCAGCTCGGGACAGGGGGCTGGGGGGACTGAAGCTTTCTTT
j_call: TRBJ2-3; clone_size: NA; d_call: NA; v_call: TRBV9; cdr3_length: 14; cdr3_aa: CASSVGELTDTQYF; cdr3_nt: TGTGCCAGCAGCGTGGGGGAACTCACAGATACGCAGTATTTT
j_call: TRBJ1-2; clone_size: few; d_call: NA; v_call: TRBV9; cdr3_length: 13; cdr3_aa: CASSPQTLGGYTF; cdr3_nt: TGTGCCAGCAGCCCTCAGACATTGGGTGGCTACACCTTC
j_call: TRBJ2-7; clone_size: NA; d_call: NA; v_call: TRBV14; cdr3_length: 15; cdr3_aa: CASSQITGSGWEQYF; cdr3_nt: TGTGCCAGCAGCCAAATAACGGGATCAGGTTGGGAGCAGTACTTC
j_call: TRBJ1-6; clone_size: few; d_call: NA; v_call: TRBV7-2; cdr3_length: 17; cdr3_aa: CASSVSGLSSYNSPLHF; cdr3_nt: TGTGCCAGCAGCGTTAGCGGGCTGAGCTCCTATAATTCACCCCTCCACTTT
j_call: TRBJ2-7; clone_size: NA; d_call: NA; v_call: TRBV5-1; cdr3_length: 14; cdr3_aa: CASSQKNGPYEQYF; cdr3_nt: TGCGCCAGCAGTCAAAAAAATGGACCTTACGAGCAGTACTTC
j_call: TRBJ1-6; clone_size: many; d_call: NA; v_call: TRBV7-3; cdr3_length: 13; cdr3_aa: CASSLQGGSPLHF; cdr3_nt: TGTGCCAGCAGCTTACAGGGTGGGTCACCCCTCCACTTT
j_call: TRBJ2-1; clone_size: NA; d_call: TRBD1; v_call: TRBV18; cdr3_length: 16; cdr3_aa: CASSISQGNSYNEQFF; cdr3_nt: TGTGCCAGCTCAATCTCACAGGGGAACTCCTACAATGAGCAGTTCTTC